What follows describes a single TCR beta chain. Amplification used 60 V beta primers and 13 J beta primers. The repertoire was sequenced with immunoSEQ multiplex PCR; TCRdb's copy has only in-frame clones and lacks some. Of 70,000 to 95,000 clones in the sample, about nine tenths were seen once. The data are from a study of glioma-infiltrating T cells after dendritic cell vaccination. At the level of the study: Dendritic cell vaccination trial patients had either newly diagnosed or recurrent glioblastoma.

Indicated time point: after dendritic cell vaccination, including at tumor progression/relapse. All glioblastoma patients lacked an isocitrate dehydrogenase mutation. The sample in question was blood, obtained after dendritic cell vaccination. This receptor was identified in a human donor with glioblastoma.

In DNA form, the CDR3 reads TGTGCCAGCAGCCACGTGGGCGGGAGCTTAAGTGAGCAGTTCTTC. Its translation is CASSHVGGSLSEQFF. V and J are TRBV5-6 and TRBJ2-1; 7 bases align to TRBD2. The CDR3 is made up of 15 amino acids. Germline V CDR1 and CDR2: SGHDT, YYEEEE. The J segment lost 9 bases and the V segment lost 4 bases, leaving 13 bases of the junction unmatched.